This entry lists 17 T cell receptor beta chains sequenced from one sample in a study of PD-L1 blockade in urothelial cancer. Time point meaning: pretreatment peripheral blood. Libraries were prepared by immunoSEQ multiplex PCR; TCRdb keeps only in-frame clonotypes and omits some of them. The table has tens of thousands of clones, 88% seen once. The specimen comprised PBMCs, sampled around atezolizumab (anti-PD-L1) treatment. These receptors were collected from a donor at least 40 years old with urothelial cancer.

The chain carries TRBV14 and TRBJ2-2, with a weak D call TRBD2 (6 bases). CDR3 length: 18 amino acids. The germline V and J ends were trimmed by 4 bases and 1 base, with 19 bases remaining between them. The germline V gene encodes CDR1 SGHDN and CDR2 FVKESK. CDR3 loop: CASSRGAWWRENTGELFF. The CDR3 DNA reads TGTGCCAGCAGCCGAGGGGCCTGGTGGCGGGAGAACACCGGGGAGCTGTTTTTT.

The chain combines TRBV9 with TRBJ2-7, with a tentative D call TRBD2 (6 bases). Germline CDR1 is SGDLS and CDR2 is YYNGEE. V was shortened by 3 bases and J by 0 bases, with 13 bases between the two germline ends. This CDR3 is built from 15 residues. This chain's CDR3 is CASSGGVGDSYEQYF. As DNA, the CDR3 is TGTGCCAGCAGCGGGGGGGTCGGGGACTCCTACGAGCAGTACTTC.

Written as DNA, the CDR3 is TGTGCCAGCAGCTCGGGACAGGGGCAACAAGAGACCCAGTACTTC. As protein: CASSSGQGQQETQYF. The rearrangement joins TRBV11-2 to TRBJ2-5; 10 positions agree with TRBD1. The CDR3 consists of 15 residues. Germline lookup yields CDR1 SGHAT and CDR2 FQNNGV. The V segment lost 4 bases and the J segment 2 bases; nucleotides outside the gene matches: 4.

The chain combines TRBV5-4 with TRBJ2-5; 14 bases align to TRBD2. This CDR3 is 15 amino acids long. The V segment lost 5 bases and the J segment 4 bases; nucleotides outside the gene matches: 4. The germline V gene encodes CDR1 SGHNT and CDR2 YYREEE (reference sequence). This chain's CDR3 is CASSQGLAGGETQYF. Here the CDR3 DNA reads TGTGCCAGCAGTCAAGGACTAGCGGGAGGAGAGACCCAGTACTTC.

This sequence joins TRBV5-4 and TRBJ2-1; no clear D gene. CDR3 length equals 15 residues. The germline V gene has CDR1 SGHNT and CDR2 YYREEE (reference sequence). Trimming pared 0 bases from V and 0 bases from J, leaving 7 bases between. CDR3 in DNA: TGTGCCAGCAGCTTGGCCGGTTTCTCCTACAATGAGCAGTTCTTC. This encodes CASSLAGFSYNEQFF.

The chain is built from TRBV18 and TRBJ2-7; 14 positions agree with TRBD2. After removal of 0 bases from V and 6 bases from J, the junction contained 10 bases not matched to a gene. The germline V gene has CDR1 KGHSH and CDR2 LQKENI. This CDR3 has 18 residues. CDR3: CASSPPGLAGASVREQYF. The CDR3 DNA is TGTGCCAGCTCACCACCGGGACTAGCGGGAGCGTCCGTACGCGAGCAGTACTTC.

The chain is built from TRBV30 and TRBJ1-2; a possible D gene is TRBD1 (5 bases). Trimming cost V 4 bases and J 7 bases, with 16 bases left between them. Looked up from germline, CDR1 is GTSNPN and CDR2 is SVGIG (reference sequence). The CDR3 runs 13 residues. This CDR3 reads CAWNPGQGGGYTF. The CDR3 DNA reads TGTGCCTGGAACCCGGGGCAGGGAGGTGGCTACACCTTC.

V gene TRBV19 combines with J gene TRBJ1-4; the D is unclear. The CDR3 length is 11 residues. Germline V gene lookup returns CDR1 LNHDA and CDR2 SQIVND (reference sequence). Trimming pared 6 bases from V and 7 bases from J, leaving 6 bases between. The CDR3 sequence is CASSRFEKLFF. The CDR3 coding sequence is TGTGCCAGTAGCCGGTTTGAAAAACTGTTTTTT.

This clone was recorded only once. This rearrangement joins TRBV21-1 to TRBJ2-7; the table names TRBD1, a call not compared with the DNA. TRBV21-1 is tagged as a pseudogene. The length of the CDR3 is 24 residues. CDR3 nucleotides: TGTGCCAGCAGCAAAATAAGGGGACAGGGGGCCCCGCTCGTCGAGATCCTTCCTCTCTACGAGCAGTACTTC. It specifies CASSKIRGQGAPLVEILPLYEQYF.

The chain uses TRBV7-9 and TRBJ2-2; D remains unclear. From germline, CDR1 is SEHNR and CDR2 FQNEAQ (reference sequence). The CDR3 is 14 residues long. The V and J ends lost 5 bases and 3 bases respectively, with 10 bases between them. The CDR3, as DNA: TGTGCCAGCAGCCCGCCAACATACACCGGGGAGCTGTTTTTT. Protein sequence: CASSPPTYTGELFF.

V usage is TRBV7-9 and J usage is TRBJ1-1, with D possibly being TRBD1 (6 bases). The length of the CDR3 is 13 residues. Trimming left V 5 bases short and J 4 bases short, with 11 bases between. From germline, CDR1 is SEHNR and CDR2 FQNEAQ (reference sequence). The CDR3 coding sequence is TGTGCCAGCAGCCAGGGGTGGAGCACTGAAGCTTTCTTT. It codes for CASSQGWSTEAFF.

The chain uses TRBV29-1 and TRBJ1-2; D uncertain. The V gene lost 0 bases and the J gene lost 8 bases, with 13 bases spanning the gap. CDR1 and CDR2 from the germline V gene are SQVTM and ANQGSEA. This CDR3 is built from 13 residues. CDR3 sequence: CSVEDLGRRGYTF. The CDR3 region has the DNA TGCAGCGTTGAAGATCTCGGGAGGAGAGGCTACACCTTC.

V gene TRBV6-6 combines with J gene TRBJ1-5, with 8 nucleotides matching TRBD1. CDR1 and CDR2 from the germline V gene are MNHNY and SVGAGI (reference sequence). The CDR3 covers 15 residues. The J segment lost 6 bases and the V segment lost 4 bases, leaving 8 bases of the junction unmatched. The CDR3 is CASSSGQGGPQPQHF. The DNA of the CDR3 is TGTGCCAGCAGTTCCGGACAGGGCGGACCTCAGCCCCAGCATTTT.

J is TRBJ2-5 and V is TRBV5-5; no clear D gene. The CDR3 totals 13 residues. Per germline, CDR1 SGHKS and CDR2 YYEKEE (reference sequence). V lost 1 base and J lost 2, with 6 bases in between. CDR3: CASSLYGQETQYF. The CDR3, as DNA: TGTGCCAGCAGCTTGTACGGTCAAGAGACCCAGTACTTC.

The chain recombines TRBV27 with TRBJ2-3; D remains ambiguous. CDR1 is MNHEY and CDR2 is SMNVEV in the germline V gene (reference sequence). Deletions cut 2 bases from V and 2 bases from J, with 8 bases between. The CDR3 has 14 amino acids. The chain's CDR3 is CASSLNKDTDTQYF. The CDR3 nucleotides are TGTGCCAGCAGTTTAAACAAAGACACAGATACGCAGTATTTT.

This clone was seen only once. V and J are TRBV9 and TRBJ1-2; D uncertain. Trimming removed 4 bases from V and 7 bases from J, with 14 bases in between. Germline CDR1 SGDLS, CDR2 YYNGEE. This CDR3 is 13 amino acids long. CDR3 region: CASSPREYSGYTF. For the CDR3, the DNA is TGTGCCAGCAGCCCCCGCGAGTATTCTGGCTACACCTTC.

This clone was recorded only once. The CDR3 sequence is CASSLRAGTGKLNTEAFF. DNA of the CDR3: TGTGCCAGCAGCTTGAGGGCCGGGACAGGGAAGCTGAACACTGAAGCTTTCTTT. This chain joins TRBV7-2 and TRBJ1-1; 9 positions match TRBD1. Germline assignment: CDR1 SGHTA and CDR2 FQGNSA. J lost 0 bases, V lost 3 bases, and 11 bases had no gene match. The CDR3 has 18 residues.